What follows describes a single TCR beta chain. Antigen: not known. The data were obtained in a study of cytomegalovirus exposure and HLA in healthy donors. Primers: 60 Vbeta forward and 13 Jbeta reverse. The table came from immunoSEQ multiplex PCR; TCRdb's copy has only in-frame clones and leaves some out. The sample shows some 130,000 clones, and roughly 1.7% sits with its ten largest clones. Study-level points and caveats: Only CMV serostatus was available as immune exposure information.

V dropped 2 bases and J dropped 2 bases, with 3 bases sitting between them. The CDR3 is made up of 12 amino acids. Germline CDR1 reads MDHEN; CDR2 reads SYDVKM. The source material was PBMCs. The source is a woman aged 35 to 49 in good health and CMV-seropositive. The chain uses TRBV28 and TRBJ1-1; D gene uncertain. The CDR3 DNA sequence: TGTGCCAGCAGTTTACCAAACACTGAAGCTTTCTTT. Amino acid sequence: CASSLPNTEAFF.